What follows are 26 T cell receptor beta chains derived from one specimen sequenced in a study of response to subunit inactivated influenza vaccine. TCRdb passed the RT-PCR reads through MiXCR, listing each CDR3 protein once. The sample consists of 800,000 or so distinct CDR3 sequences, 21% of them appearing once. The sample here was PBMCs from blood, taken approximately 5 days after vaccination. These receptors all stem from a man in his fifties who received an inactivated influenza vaccine.

This sequence joins TRBV10-3 and TRBJ2-2; D remains unclear. CDR3 size: 17 residues. Trimming cost V 3 bases and J 5 bases, with 19 bases left between them. Germline-derived CDR1 and CDR2 are ENHRY and SYGVKD. CDR3 in DNA: TGTGCCATCAGTGAATCATCCCCTGCAGGCAGGACCGGGGAGCTGTTTTTT. It is translated as CAISESSPAGRTGELFF.

Ten or more counts support this clonotype. The chain uses TRBV20-1 and TRBJ1-2; no definite D call. Trimming removed 0 bases at V and 5 bases at J, with 10 bases between. Germline V gene lookup returns CDR1 DFQATT and CDR2 SNEGSKA (reference sequence). The CDR3 has 13 amino acids. CDR3 sequence (DNA): TGCAGTGCTAGAGAAACAGCGACTTATGGCTACACCTTC. It specifies CSARETATYGYTF.

This clonotype was recorded many times. V and J are TRBV10-3 and TRBJ2-3, with D perhaps being TRBD1 or TRBD2 (5 bases each). The CDR3 loop spans 12 amino acids. Trimming took off 6 bases at V and 6 bases at J, with 10 bases between the two ends. The germline V gene has CDR1 ENHRY and CDR2 SYGVKD. The CDR3 sequence is CAIRGTSDTQYF. The CDR3 DNA reads as TGTGCCATCAGGGGGACCAGCGATACGCAGTATTTT.

This clonotype has a handful of counts. The rearrangement joins TRBV7-2 to TRBJ2-3; a possible D gene is TRBD2 (5 bases). V was trimmed by 5 bases and J by 0 bases, leaving 9 bases between them. CDR1 and CDR2 (germline): SGHTA, FQGNSA. This CDR3 region has 14 residues. In nucleotides, the CDR3 is TGTGCCAGCAGCCCTCGGAGGAGCACAGATACGCAGTATTTT. Protein: CASSPRRSTDTQYF.

This clonotype was seen only a few times. The chain combines TRBV29-1 with TRBJ2-1, with 7 nucleotides matching TRBD2. V trimming: 3 bases; J trimming: 4 bases; junction bases outside the gene matches: 9. Per the germline V gene, CDR1 is SQVTM and CDR2 is ANQGSEA. CDR3 length: 15 residues. CDR3 nucleotide sequence: TGCAGCGTTGAGCGGGTGGGGGGGGGTTACAATGAGCAGTTCTTC. Translating gives CSVERVGGGYNEQFF.

As regards this clonotype: A read error is likely, as this CDR3 ends without the conserved phenylalanine or tryptophan. The rearrangement links TRBV9 to TRBJ2-5, with D possibly being TRBD1 (7 bases). V dropped 3 bases and J dropped 5 bases, with 14 bases sitting between them. CDR3 length equals 14 residues. Germline V CDR1 and CDR2: SGDLS, YYNGEE. CDR3 region: CASSATGRKETQYL. The DNA of the CDR3 is TGTGCCAGCAGCGCGACAGGGAGGAAGGAGACCCAGTACCTC.

The chain carries TRBV7-2 and TRBJ2-5; no reliable D call. This CDR3 region has 13 residues. The V end lost 1 base, the J end lost 7 bases, and 10 bases lay between the germline ends. CDR1 and CDR2 (germline): SGHTA, FQGNSA. CDR3 sequence: CASSLEKFGTQYF. DNA of the CDR3: TGTGCCAGCAGCTTAGAGAAATTTGGGACCCAGTACTTC.

This chain joins TRBV5-5 and TRBJ2-5; 8 bases map to TRBD1. The CDR3 loop spans 15 amino acids. Germline CDR1 and CDR2: SGHKS and YYEKEE (reference sequence). The trim removed 4 bases at V and 5 bases at J, leaving 10 bases unmatched. CDR3 loop: CASSPDRGPRETQYF. The CDR3 coding sequence is TGTGCCAGCAGCCCCGACAGGGGCCCCCGGGAGACCCAGTACTTC. Looking up the rest from reference TRBV5-5 and TRBJ2-5 gives the full variable domain: DAGVTQSPTHLIKTRGQQVTLRCSPISGHKSVSWYQQVLGQGPQFIFQYYEKEERGRGNFPDRFSARQFPNYSSELNVNALLLGDSALYLCASSPDRGPRETQYFGPGTRLLVL.

J is TRBJ2-1 and V is TRBV6-1, with D perhaps matching TRBD2 (6 bases). The germline V gene has CDR1 MNHNS and CDR2 SASEGT. The CDR3 is made up of 13 amino acids. Trimming left V 1 base short and J 8 bases short, with 9 bases between. In DNA form, the CDR3 reads TGTGCCAGCAGTGAAGTGTGGGAGGATGAGCAGTTCTTC. The encoded protein is CASSEVWEDEQFF.

This clonotype was seen only once. The chain employs TRBV5-1 and TRBJ2-1; 11 nucleotides align to TRBD1. The V gene end was trimmed by 3 bases and the J gene end by 7 bases; junction bases not matched to a gene: 6. The germline gives CDR1 SGHRS, CDR2 YFSETQ. CDR3 length: 15 amino acids. In DNA, the CDR3 is TGCGCCAGCAGCTGGCGGACAGGGGGCATGAATGAGCAGTTCTTC. Translated: CASSWRTGGMNEQFF.

V is TRBV14 and J is TRBJ2-3, with 10 nucleotides matching TRBD2. Germline V gene sequence: CDR1 SGHDN, CDR2 FVKESK. J was trimmed by 10 bases and V by 1 base; bases with no gene match: 5. The CDR3 runs 14 residues. CDR3 sequence (DNA): TGTGCCAGCAGCCAAGGGACTAGCGGTTCCGCGCAGTATTTT. This translates into CASSQGTSGSAQYF.

This rearrangement joins TRBV7-2 to TRBJ2-1; D is unclear. Germline CDR1 is SGHTA and CDR2 is FQGNSA. Trimming shortened V by 5 bases and J by 10 bases, and 21 bases separated the two germline ends. CDR3 length: 15 residues. This chain's CDR3 is CASSTTREDRLEQFF. Here the CDR3 DNA reads TGTGCCAGCAGCACCACAAGAGAGGACCGACTGGAGCAGTTCTTC.

V is TRBV7-3 and J is TRBJ1-2; the D is unclear. V was trimmed by 0 bases and J by 6 bases, leaving 14 bases between them. Germline assignment: CDR1 SGHTA and CDR2 FQGTGA. The CDR3 is 15 residues long. The DNA for the CDR3 is TGTGCCAGCAGCTTAACGCCGGACGGGATAGATGGCTACACCTTC. It codes for CASSLTPDGIDGYTF.

This clonotype was picked up many times. The junction and the germline gene differ at one end; a read error may be behind it. This chain connects TRBV7-9 to TRBJ2-7; a possible D gene is TRBD1 (5 bases). CDR1 and CDR2 (germline): SEHNR, FQNEAQ (reference sequence). This CDR3 region has 12 residues. In nucleotides, the CDR3 is TGTGCCAGCAGTTTAGGGGTCTACGAGCAGTACTTC. It codes for CASSLGVYEQYF.

The CDR3 DNA follows: TGTGCCAGCAAACGAGAAGTGCCAACCCTTGAAGCTTTCTTT. Translated, it gives CASKREVPTLEAFF. J is TRBJ1-1 and V is TRBV6-1; no definite D call. The length of the CDR3 is 14 residues. V was clipped by 7 bases and J by 7 bases, with 19 bases between them. The V gene's germline CDR1 is MNHNS and CDR2 SASEGT.

The rearrangement uses TRBV7-9 and TRBJ1-5; a weak D match, TRBD1 (5 bases). V was pared by 5 bases and J by 5 bases, with 7 bases between. Germline-derived CDR1 and CDR2 are SEHNR and FQNEAQ (reference sequence). The CDR3 sequence is 12 residues long. CDR3 DNA: TGTGCCAGCAGCGGGGGGGATCAGCCCCAGCATTTT. Translation: CASSGGDQPQHF.

In this sample, this clonotype turned up a few times. The rearrangement joins TRBV4-2 to TRBJ2-3, with a possible D match to TRBD2 (5 bases). The CDR3 sequence is 15 residues long. Trimming took 5 bases from V and 1 from J, leaving 13 bases between them. Germline V CDR1 and CDR2: LGHNA, YNFKEQ. The CDR3 DNA reads TGTGCCAGCAGCACAGAGGGTAGGGGCACAGATACGCAGTATTTT. Translated: CASSTEGRGTDTQYF.

The genes are TRBV10-3 and TRBJ2-3, with 7 bases matching TRBD1. CDR3 length: 16 residues. Trimming at V came to 2 bases and at J to 0 bases, leaving 5 bases not matched to a gene. Germline V gene lookup returns CDR1 ENHRY and CDR2 SYGVKD. CDR3 sequence: CAISERDSSSTDTQYF. Written as DNA, the CDR3 is TGTGCCATCAGTGAGAGGGACAGTTCTAGCACAGATACGCAGTATTTT.

The V gene is TRBV6-5, the J gene TRBJ2-3; D gene ambiguous. The CDR3 length is 16 residues. Trimming removed 1 base from V and 0 bases from J, with 11 bases in between. The germline V gene has CDR1 MNHEY and CDR2 SVGAGI. The CDR3 nucleotides read TGTGCCAGCAGTTACTTCGGACGCCCTAGCACAGATACGCAGTATTTT. Translation gives CASSYFGRPSTDTQYF.

This chain connects TRBV10-3 to TRBJ2-3, with TRBD2 identical over 7 bases. The germline V gene has CDR1 ENHRY and CDR2 SYGVKD. CDR3 size: 18 residues. Trimming at V came to 0 bases and at J to 1 base, leaving 10 bases not matched to a gene. The CDR3 here is CAISESRRLAVRTDTQYF. The CDR3, as DNA: TGTGCCATCAGTGAGTCGAGGAGACTAGCCGTTCGCACAGATACGCAGTATTTT.

The sample holds a few counts of this clonotype. This rearrangement joins TRBV18 to TRBJ2-7; tentative D call: TRBD2 (5 bases). The V end lost 1 base, the J end lost 5 bases, and 9 bases lay between the germline ends. Germline CDR1 reads KGHSH; CDR2 reads LQKENI. CDR3 length: 13 amino acids. DNA for the CDR3: TGTGCCAGCTCACCACAGGACGGGAACGAGCAGTACTTC. It specifies CASSPQDGNEQYF. Using reference TRBV18 and TRBJ2-7 for the parts outside the CDR3, the full variable domain is NAGVMQNPRHLVRRRGQEARLRCSPMKGHSHVYWYRQLPEEGLKFMVYLQKENIIDESGMPKERFSAEFPKEGPSILRIQQVVRGDSAAYFCASSPQDGNEQYFGPGTRLTVT.

V gene TRBV20-1 combines with J gene TRBJ2-5, with no clear D. CDR3 length equals 12 residues. Between the trimmed V and J ends, which lost 1 base and 6 bases, there was a span of 9 bases. Germline V gene lookup returns CDR1 DFQATT and CDR2 SNEGSKA (reference sequence). The CDR3 region has the DNA TGCAGTGCTAGAGGAGGAGAACAGACCCAGTACTTC. This gives the protein CSARGGEQTQYF.

In its sample, this clonotype was seen many times. The rearrangement uses TRBV3-1 and TRBJ2-7; 7 bases align to TRBD1. Per germline, CDR1 LGHDT and CDR2 YNNKEL (reference sequence). The length of the CDR3 is 14 residues. The V and J ends lost 4 bases and 5 bases, in that order; junction bases with no gene match: 8. CDR3 loop: CASSPRQGTDEQYF. DNA of the CDR3: TGTGCCAGCAGCCCCAGACAGGGTACCGACGAGCAGTACTTC.

This clonotype was counted a few times. The chain couples TRBV12-3 or TRBV12-4 to TRBJ1-1; weak D call: TRBD1 (5 bases). The CDR3 consists of 12 residues. V lost 4 bases and J 7 bases, leaving 10 bases between the germline ends. This CDR3 is CASSSRQLEAFF. The DNA of the CDR3 is TGTGCCAGCAGTTCCAGACAGCTTGAAGCTTTCTTT.

This chain joins TRBV27 and TRBJ2-3, with D perhaps TRBD1 (6 bases). The CDR3 totals 15 residues. The germline V and J ends were trimmed by 5 bases and 4 bases, with 16 bases remaining between them. From germline, CDR1 is MNHEY and CDR2 SMNVEV (reference sequence). CDR3 nucleotide sequence: TGTGCCAGCAGTCCCAAATTAACAGGGTCAGATACGCAGTATTTT. The encoded protein is CASSPKLTGSDTQYF.

This chain connects TRBV7-2 to TRBJ2-7; D gene ambiguous. Germline CDR1 SGHTA, CDR2 FQGNSA. The ends were cut back, 1 base at V and 3 bases at J, with 10 bases in the middle. The CDR3 runs to 14 residues. The chain's CDR3 is CASSLVEPGYEQYF. CDR3 DNA sequence: TGTGCCAGCAGCTTAGTTGAACCGGGCTACGAGCAGTACTTC. Looking up the rest from reference TRBV7-2 and TRBJ2-7 gives the full variable domain: GAGVSQSPSNKVTEKGKDVELRCDPISGHTALYWYRQSLGQGLEFLIYFQGNSAPDKSGLPSDRFSAERTGGSVSTLTIQRTQQEDSAVYLCASSLVEPGYEQYFGPGTRLTVT.